What follows is one TCR beta chain and its context. Its antigen is still unknown. CDR1 is SGHRS, CDR2 YFSETQ, per germline. CDR3 length: 16 residues. V trimming: 5 bases; J trimming: 1 base; junction bases outside the gene matches: 7. CD45RO-negative, CCR7-selected cells formed the naive CD8 fraction, which excluded terminally differentiated effector memory CD45RA+ cells. The source of the sample is a study of shared clonotypes between healthy human individuals. Points from the study as a whole: A few donors held about 5% of naive CD4 clonotypes in common. In this cohort, only blood was sampled, and tissue repertoires likely differ.

Libraries were prepared by immunoSEQ multiplex PCR; TCRdb keeps only in-frame clonotypes and omits some of them. Found here are over 2,000,000 clones, 90% to 95% of them singletons; the top ten hold 1.5% to 2%. The sequencing sample was made of naive CD8+ T cells from PBMCs. The rearrangement links TRBV5-1 to TRBJ1-4; the match to TRBD1 covers 8 bases. The clonotype comes from a man aged 18 to 30 in good health. Some clones in this sample may be carry-over from other donors' samples. The CDR3 DNA follows: TGCGCCAGCAGGCAGGGGGCCGGGGGAACTAATGAAAAACTGTTTTTT. Protein: CASRQGAGGTNEKLFF.